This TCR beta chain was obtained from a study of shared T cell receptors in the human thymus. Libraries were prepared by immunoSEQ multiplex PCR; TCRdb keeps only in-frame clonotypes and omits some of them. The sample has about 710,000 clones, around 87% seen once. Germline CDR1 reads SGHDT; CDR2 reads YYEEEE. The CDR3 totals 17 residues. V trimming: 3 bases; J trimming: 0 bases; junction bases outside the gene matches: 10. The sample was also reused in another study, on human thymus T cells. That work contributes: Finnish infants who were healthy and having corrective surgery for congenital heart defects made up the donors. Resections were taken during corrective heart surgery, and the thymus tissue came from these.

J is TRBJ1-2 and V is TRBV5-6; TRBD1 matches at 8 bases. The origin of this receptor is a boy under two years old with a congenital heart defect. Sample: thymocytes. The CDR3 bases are TGTGCCAGCAGCTCATGGACAGGGAAGAGTTCTAACTATGGCTACACCTTC. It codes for CASSSWTGKSSNYGYTF.